The clone carrying this T cell receptor beta chain has only a few counts. What it binds is unknown. The sample originates from a study of early T cells in non-severe SARS-CoV-2 infection. Study-level information: It was bulk RNA from unsorted whole blood that was sequenced, and the chains were unpaired.

Study-wide results and limits: Lookups in VDJdb leaned toward anti-spike CD8 responses and missed private and CD4 specificities.

The germline gives CDR1 DFQATT, CDR2 SNEGSKA (reference sequence). CDR3 length: 13 amino acids. Trimming shortened V by 3 bases and J by 14 bases, and 21 bases separated the two germline ends. Unique molecular identifier tags were affixed to discrete cDNA molecules. TCRdb redid the calling of the 5' RACE reads with MiXCR, one entry per CDR3 protein. The table shows approximately 50,000 distinct CDR3 sequences, with 8.5% to 10% occurring only once. The V and J genes are TRBV20-1 and TRBJ2-3, with D perhaps TRBD1 or TRBD2 (6 bases each). The sample consisted of whole blood. The clonotype was recovered from an adult who was a healthcare worker with PCR-confirmed SARS-CoV-2 infection or an uninfected control (not recorded which). The CDR3 protein is CSASGPGAPRRYF. DNA for the CDR3: TGCAGTGCTAGTGGCCCGGGGGCTCCCCGTAGGTATTTT.